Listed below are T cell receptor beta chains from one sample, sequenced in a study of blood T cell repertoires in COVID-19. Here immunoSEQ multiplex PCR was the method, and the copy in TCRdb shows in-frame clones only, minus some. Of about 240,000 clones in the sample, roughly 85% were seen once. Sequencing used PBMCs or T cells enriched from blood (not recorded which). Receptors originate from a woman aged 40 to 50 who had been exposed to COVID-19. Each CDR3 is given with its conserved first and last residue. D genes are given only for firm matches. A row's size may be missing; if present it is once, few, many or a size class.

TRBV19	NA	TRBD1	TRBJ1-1	CASTKTGRDTEAFF	TGTGCCAGTACCAAGACAGGGCGGGACACTGAAGCTTTCTTT
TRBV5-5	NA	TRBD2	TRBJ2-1	CASSRTSGLDNEQFF	TGTGCCAGCAGCCGGACTAGCGGCCTTGACAATGAGCAGTTCTTC
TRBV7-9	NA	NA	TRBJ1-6	CASSSHSYNSPLHF	TGTGCCAGCAGCTCCCACTCCTATAATTCACCCCTCCACTTT
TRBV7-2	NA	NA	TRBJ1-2	CASSPDSNYGYTF	TGTGCCAGCAGCCCGGACAGTAACTATGGCTACACCTTC
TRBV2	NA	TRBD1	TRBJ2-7	CASKPGQGEHEQYF	TGTGCCAGCAAACCGGGACAGGGGGAACACGAGCAGTACTTC
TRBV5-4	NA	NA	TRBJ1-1	CASSPRGVEAFF	TGTGCCAGCAGCCCGCGGGGGGTTGAAGCTTTCTTT
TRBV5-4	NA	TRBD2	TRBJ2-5	CASSLSSGGQETQYF	TGTGCCAGCAGCTTGTCTAGCGGGGGTCAAGAGACCCAGTACTTC
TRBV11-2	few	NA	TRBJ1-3	CASRITDSSGNTIYF	TGTGCCAGCAGAATCACGGACAGCTCTGGAAACACCATATATTTT
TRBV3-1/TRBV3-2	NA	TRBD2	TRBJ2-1	CASSFGTSSYNEQFF	TGTGCCAGCAGCTTCGGGACTAGCTCCTACAATGAGCAGTTCTTC
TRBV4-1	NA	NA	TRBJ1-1	CASSQVLGGTEAFF	TGCGCCAGCAGCCAAGTTCTAGGGGGCACTGAAGCTTTCTTT
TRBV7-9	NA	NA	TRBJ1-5	CASSLEMEWVSNQPQHF	TGTGCCAGCAGCTTAGAGATGGAGTGGGTCAGCAATCAGCCCCAGCATTTT
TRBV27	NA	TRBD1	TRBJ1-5	CASSYQGADQPQHF	TGTGCCAGCAGTTATCAGGGGGCGGATCAGCCCCAGCATTTT
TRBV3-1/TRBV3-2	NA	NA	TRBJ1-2	CATSNMGGANYGYTF	TGTGCCACCTCGAACATGGGGGGAGCTAACTATGGCTACACCTTC
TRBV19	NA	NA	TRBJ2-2	CASSWGLFGELFF	TGTGCCAGTAGTTGGGGCCTATTCGGGGAGCTGTTTTTT
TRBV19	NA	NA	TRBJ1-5	CASSIRTESELFNQPQHF	TGTGCCAGTAGTATAAGGACAGAATCGGAGTTATTCAATCAGCCCCAGCATTTT
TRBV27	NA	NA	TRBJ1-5	CASSPRGGRSVTSNQPQHF	TGTGCCAGCAGTCCCCGCGGGGGCAGGTCAGTAACGAGCAATCAGCCCCAGCATTTT
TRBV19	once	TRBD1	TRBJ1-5	CASSMAGQGSQPQHF	TGTGCCAGTAGTATGGCGGGACAGGGTAGTCAGCCCCAGCATTTT
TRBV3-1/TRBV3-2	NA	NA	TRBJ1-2	CASSQNIGGGGYTF	TGTGCCAGCAGCCAAAATATAGGAGGTGGTGGCTACACCTTC
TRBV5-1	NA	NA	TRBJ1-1	CASSLADSQYTEAFF	TGCGCCAGCAGCTTGGCCGACAGCCAGTACACTGAAGCTTTCTTT
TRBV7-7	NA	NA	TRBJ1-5	CASSPSRDSNQPQHF	TGTGCTAGCAGCCCATCGAGGGATAGCAATCAGCCCCAGCATTTT
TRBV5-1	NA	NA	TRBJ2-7	CASSLGAAGSPEQYF	TGCGCCAGCAGCTTGGGGGCAGCGGGTTCCCCGGAGCAGTACTTC
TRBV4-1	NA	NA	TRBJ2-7	CASSQVRETYEQYF	TGCGCCAGCAGCCAAGTCCGGGAAACCTACGAGCAGTACTTC
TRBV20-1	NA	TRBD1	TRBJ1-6	CSASPGQLINSPLHF	TGCAGTGCTAGTCCGGGACAGCTCATAAACTCACCCCTCCACTTT
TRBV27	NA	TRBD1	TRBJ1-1	CASSSPGQITEAFF	TGTGCCAGCAGCTCTCCGGGACAGATCACTGAAGCTTTCTTT
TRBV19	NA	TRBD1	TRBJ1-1	CASRTTGPSTEAFF	TGTGCCAGTAGGACGACAGGGCCCAGCACTGAAGCTTTCTTT
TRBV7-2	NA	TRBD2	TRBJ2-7	CASSLGSSGVPYEQYF	TGTGCCAGCAGCTTAGGCTCTAGCGGGGTACCCTACGAGCAGTACTTC
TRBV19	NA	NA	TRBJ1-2	CASSIGSVGESYGYTF	TGTGCCAGTAGTATAGGATCGGTCGGGGAGTCCTATGGCTACACCTTC
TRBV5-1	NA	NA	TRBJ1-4	CASSSGSPNEKLFF	TGCGCCAGCAGCTCCGGGTCACCTAATGAAAAACTGTTTTTT
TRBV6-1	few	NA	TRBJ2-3	CASSEAGGRNTQYF	TGTGCCAGCAGTGAAGCGGGGGGGCGGAATACGCAGTATTTT
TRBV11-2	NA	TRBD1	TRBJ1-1	CASSSLGTEGAEAFF	TGTGCCAGCAGCTCCCTCGGAACAGAGGGGGCAGAAGCTTTCTTT
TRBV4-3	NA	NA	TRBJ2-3	CASSPGWGGVTDTQYF	TGCGCCAGCAGCCCTGGTTGGGGCGGGGTTACAGATACGCAGTATTTT
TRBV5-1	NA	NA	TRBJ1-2	CASSLSLEPYGYTF	TGCGCCAGCAGCTTGAGTTTGGAGCCCTATGGCTACACCTTC
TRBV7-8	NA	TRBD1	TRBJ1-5	CASSSGQGHQPQHF	TGTGCCAGCAGTTCAGGACAGGGTCATCAGCCCCAGCATTTT
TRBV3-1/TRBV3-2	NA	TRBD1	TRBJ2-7	CASSQEAGGSYEQYF	TGTGCCAGCAGCCAAGAAGCAGGGGGATCCTACGAGCAGTACTTC
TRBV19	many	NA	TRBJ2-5	CASSQARETQYF	TGTGCCAGTTCGCAGGCACGGGAGACCCAGTACTTC
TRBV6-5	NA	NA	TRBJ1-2	CASRRTASNYGYTF	TGTGCCAGCAGGCGGACAGCCTCTAACTATGGCTACACCTTC
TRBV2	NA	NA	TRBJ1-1	CASSESTGSEAFF	TGTGCCAGCAGTGAATCTACAGGGTCTGAAGCTTTCTTT
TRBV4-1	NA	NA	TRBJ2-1	CASSPGWGDEQFF	TGCGCCAGCAGCCCAGGCTGGGGCGATGAGCAGTTCTTC
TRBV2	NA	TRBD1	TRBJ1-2	CASSYQSRDRGGYTF	TGTGCCAGCAGTTACCAGTCCCGGGACAGGGGTGGCTACACCTTC
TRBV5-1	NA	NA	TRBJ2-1	CASSLGGRGYNEQFF	TGCGCCAGCAGCTTGGGGGGCAGGGGTTACAATGAGCAGTTCTTC
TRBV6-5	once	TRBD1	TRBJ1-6	CASSSGAGTGSSPLHF	TGTGCCAGCAGTTCCGGAGCGGGGACAGGGTCTTCACCCCTCCACTTT
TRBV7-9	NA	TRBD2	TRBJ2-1	CASSLGLAGDVEQFF	TGTGCCAGCAGCTTAGGCCTAGCGGGGGACGTTGAGCAGTTCTTC
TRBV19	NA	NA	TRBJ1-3	CASSTRTTGDTGLLSGNTIYF	TGTGCCAGTAGTACTAGAACCACAGGCGACACAGGTTTGCTCTCTGGAAACACCATATATTTT
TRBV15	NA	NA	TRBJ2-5	CATSGGQGSPFETQYF	TGTGCCACCAGCGGTGGACAAGGAAGCCCGTTCGAGACCCAGTACTTC
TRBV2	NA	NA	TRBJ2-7	CASSENGQAYEQYF	TGTGCCAGCAGTGAAAACGGACAAGCCTACGAGCAGTACTTC